This T cell receptor (beta chain) was retrieved from a study of cytomegalovirus exposure and HLA in healthy donors. The study's findings and limits: Later analysis revealed greater clonal expansion in HLA-associated TCR beta chains than in equally common others.

V was shortened by 3 bases and J by 2 bases, with 11 bases between the two germline ends. Germline CDR1 is SEHNR and CDR2 is FQNEAQ (reference sequence). The CDR3 spans 14 residues. Comments on this clone: The antigen is undetermined.

The PCR ran on 60 Vbeta and 13 Jbeta primers. Repertoires were generated with immunoSEQ multiplex PCR, while TCRdb's copy carries only in-frame clones and drops some. The sample lists over 110,000 clones, 75% to 85% seen once, with around 6.6% in the top ten. The V gene is TRBV7-9, the J gene TRBJ2-7; D is possibly TRBD2 (7 bases). This receptor was taken from a woman between 40 and 50 years old in good health and CMV-seropositive. Material for sequencing was PBMCs. For the CDR3, the DNA is TGTGCCAGCAGCTTCAGGGGAGGGGCCTACGAGCAGTACTTC. Protein product: CASSFRGGAYEQYF.